This T cell receptor (beta chain) was captured in a study of blood T cell repertoires in COVID-19. Overall study context: Samples representing acute and convalescent COVID-19 were sourced from the United States, Italy and Spain. T cells, B-cell-depleted T cells, or PBMCs provided the cDNA or gDNA that served as material.

Original processing notes: Reference gene primers were amplified, and this amplification served to estimate nucleated cell counts. Some clones are missing from TCRdb's copy, which holds only in-frame ones; the method was immunoSEQ multiplex PCR. V, J and clone size were drawn from that table, and D and trimming were deduced from the DNA. The sample includes 210,000 or so clones, 83% seen only once; the top ten take approximately 2.9%. This TCR derives from a man aged 50 to 59 with active or convalescent COVID-19. Sequenced input: peripheral blood.

CDR3 nucleotide sequence: TGTGCCAGTAGTCCCCGGACAGATGGCTACACCTTC. Its translation is CASSPRTDGYTF. The gene calls are TRBV19 and TRBJ1-2; tentatively, D is TRBD1 (6 bases). Between the trimmed V and J ends, which lost 5 bases and 6 bases, there was a span of 10 bases. The germline gives CDR1 LNHDA, CDR2 SQIVND (reference sequence). The CDR3 contains 12 residues.